These 14 T cell receptor beta chains originate from one sample sequenced in a study of blood T cell repertoires in COVID-19. The table came from immunoSEQ multiplex PCR; TCRdb's copy has only in-frame clones and leaves some out. Among about 260,000 clones, around 93% were seen once, and the ten largest hold around 2.8%. The sample taken for sequencing was PBMCs or T cells enriched from blood (not recorded which). The source of these receptors is a man aged 35-49 years who had been exposed to COVID-19.

This chain links TRBV7-6 with TRBJ2-7, with 12 bases that match TRBD1. The CDR3 runs to 14 residues. The germline V gene has CDR1 SGHVS and CDR2 FNYEAQ. With V trimmed by 5 bases and J by 5 bases, 4 bases remained unmatched. The CDR3 DNA reads as TGTGCCAGCAGCGGGACAGGGGGCTTTAACGAGCAGTACTTC. It specifies CASSGTGGFNEQYF.

The chain is built from TRBV19 and TRBJ2-4, with unresolved D. The CDR3 has 11 amino acids. Trimming took 7 bases from V and 6 from J, leaving 7 bases between them. Germline-derived CDR1 and CDR2 are LNHDA and SQIVND (reference sequence). The CDR3 is CASTSGNIQYF. The DNA for the CDR3 is TGTGCCAGTACTAGTGGAAACATTCAGTACTTC.

The J gene is TRBJ1-2, the V gene TRBV18, with D uncertain. Per the germline V gene, CDR1 is KGHSH and CDR2 is LQKENI. CDR3 length: 16 residues. The V end was cut by 8 bases, the J end by 4 bases, with 23 bases between. The CDR3 reads CASLTTNSEAGYGYTF. DNA of the CDR3: TGTGCCAGCCTCACCACCAATTCGGAGGCTGGCTATGGCTACACCTTC.

This sequence joins TRBV3-1 (or the pseudogene TRBV3-2) and TRBJ1-6, with 7 bases lining up with TRBD1. Trimming removed 0 bases from V and 4 bases from J; junction bases left unmatched: 3. This CDR3 spans 16 amino acids. Germline CDR1 reads LGHDT; CDR2 reads YNNKEL (reference sequence). CDR3 residues: CASSQDSRGYNSPLHF. The CDR3 bases are TGTGCCAGCAGCCAAGATTCCAGGGGGTATAATTCACCCCTCCACTTT.

The chain links TRBV3-1 (or the pseudogene TRBV3-2) to TRBJ1-2; no definite D call. V dropped 3 bases and J dropped 0 bases, with 14 bases sitting between them. Germline V lookup: CDR1 LGHDT, CDR2 YNNKEL (reference sequence). The CDR3 sequence is 16 residues long. CDR3 bases: TGTGCCAGCAGCCAGAGGGCACGGACGGCTAACTATGGCTACACCTTC. Its protein product is CASSQRARTANYGYTF.

V gene TRBV10-1 combines with J gene TRBJ1-1; 9 bases map to TRBD1. The CDR3 is made up of 12 amino acids. V trimming: 4 bases; J trimming: 10 bases; junction bases outside the gene matches: 4. CDR1 and CDR2 (germline): WNHNN, SYGVQD (reference sequence). The CDR3 DNA sequence: TGCGCCAGCAGTGGGGGACAGGGATCAGCTTTCTTT. Translation: CASSGGQGSAFF.

The CDR3 DNA is TGTGCCAGCAACGACAGGGAAAACACCGGGGAGCTGTTTTTT. As protein: CASNDRENTGELFF. This rearrangement joins TRBV9 to TRBJ2-2; 7 bases align to TRBD1. The V gene end was trimmed by 6 bases and the J gene end by 2 bases; junction bases not matched to a gene: 4. CDR1 SGDLS and CDR2 YYNGEE come from the germline V gene. The CDR3 loop spans 14 amino acids.

V usage is TRBV5-6 and J usage is TRBJ1-1; maybe TRBD1 (5 bases). CDR1 and CDR2 from the germline V gene are SGHDT and YYEEEE. The CDR3 length is 13 residues. Trimming left V 0 bases short and J 6 bases short, with 9 bases between. For the CDR3, the DNA is TGTGCCAGCAGCTTGGCAGGGTTGCCTGAAGCTTTCTTT. This translates into CASSLAGLPEAFF.

The V gene is TRBV9, the J gene TRBJ2-7; D may be TRBD2 (6 bases). Trimming shortened V by 4 bases and J by 3 bases, and 17 bases separated the two germline ends. Germline lookup yields CDR1 SGDLS and CDR2 YYNGEE. The CDR3 sequence is 15 residues long. The CDR3 DNA reads as TGTGCCAGCAGCCAGTCCGGGAGAGTGGACTACGAGCAGTACTTC. It is translated as CASSQSGRVDYEQYF.

This clone has more than one count but fewer than ten. V gene TRBV29-1 combines with J gene TRBJ1-3; no firm D call. This CDR3 spans 13 amino acids. V was shortened by 3 bases and J by 1 base, with 7 bases between the two germline ends. The germline CDR1 and CDR2 sequences are SQVTM and ANQGSEA. The CDR3: CSVEPRSGNTIYF. In nucleotides, the CDR3 is TGCAGCGTTGAGCCCAGGTCTGGAAACACCATATATTTT.

The CDR3 sequence is CASSLGGGSPLHF. CDR3 nucleotide sequence: TGTGCCAGCAGCTTGGGGGGAGGCTCACCCCTCCACTTT. The chain uses TRBV5-6 and TRBJ1-6; unclear D gene. This CDR3 is built from 13 residues. Trimming pared 0 bases from V and 10 bases from J, leaving 8 bases between. Germline CDR1 is SGHDT and CDR2 is YYEEEE.

Worth noting for this clone: Different DNA sequences within this sample yield the same CDR3. The chain uses TRBV18 and TRBJ1-1; D may be TRBD1 (5 bases). Deletions cut 4 bases from V and 5 bases from J, with 8 bases between. Germline lookup yields CDR1 KGHSH and CDR2 LQKENI. This CDR3 has 12 amino acids. CDR3 sequence reads: CASSLRGTEAFF. The CDR3 DNA reads as TGTGCCAGCTCACTACGGGGGACTGAAGCTTTCTTT.

The chain links TRBV5-1 to TRBJ2-7; possibly TRBD1 for D (5 bases). This CDR3 has 13 amino acids. The ends were cut back, 2 bases at V and 2 bases at J, with 8 bases in the middle. Germline CDR1 and CDR2: SGHRS and YFSETQ. The CDR3 loop reads CASSLLQAYEQYF. As DNA, the CDR3 is TGCGCCAGCAGCTTACTACAGGCCTACGAGCAGTACTTC.

This chain uses TRBV29-1 with TRBJ1-1; D gene ambiguous. This CDR3 has 11 residues. The germline gives CDR1 SQVTM, CDR2 ANQGSEA. Trimming pared 0 bases from V and 7 bases from J, leaving 6 bases between. The CDR3 spells CSVEDTYEAFF. In DNA, the CDR3 is TGCAGCGTTGAAGACACCTATGAAGCTTTCTTT.